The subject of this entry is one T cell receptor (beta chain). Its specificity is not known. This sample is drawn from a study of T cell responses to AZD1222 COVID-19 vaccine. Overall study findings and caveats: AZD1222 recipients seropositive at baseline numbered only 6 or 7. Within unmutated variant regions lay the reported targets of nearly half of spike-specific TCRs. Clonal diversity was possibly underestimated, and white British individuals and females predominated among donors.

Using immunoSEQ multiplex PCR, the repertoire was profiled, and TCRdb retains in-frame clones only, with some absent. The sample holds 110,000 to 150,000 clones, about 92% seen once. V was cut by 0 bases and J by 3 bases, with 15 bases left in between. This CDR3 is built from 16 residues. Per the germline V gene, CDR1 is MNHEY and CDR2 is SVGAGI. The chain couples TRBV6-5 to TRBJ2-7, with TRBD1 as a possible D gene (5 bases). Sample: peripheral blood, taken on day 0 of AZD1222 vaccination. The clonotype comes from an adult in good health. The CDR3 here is CASSYSIGQGSYEQYF. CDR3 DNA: TGTGCCAGCAGTTACTCGATCGGCCAGGGTAGCTACGAGCAGTACTTC.